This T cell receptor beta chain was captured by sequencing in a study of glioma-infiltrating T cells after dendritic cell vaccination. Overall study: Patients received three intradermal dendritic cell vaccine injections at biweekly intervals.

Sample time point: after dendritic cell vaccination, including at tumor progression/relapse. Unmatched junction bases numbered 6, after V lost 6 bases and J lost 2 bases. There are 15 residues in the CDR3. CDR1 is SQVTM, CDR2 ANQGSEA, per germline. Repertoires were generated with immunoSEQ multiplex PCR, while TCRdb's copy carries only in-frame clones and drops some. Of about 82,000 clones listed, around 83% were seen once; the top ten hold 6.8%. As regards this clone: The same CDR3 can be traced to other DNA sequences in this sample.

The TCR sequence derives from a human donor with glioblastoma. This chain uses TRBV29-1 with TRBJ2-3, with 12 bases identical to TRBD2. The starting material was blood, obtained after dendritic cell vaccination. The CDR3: CSVDGLAGTTDTQYF. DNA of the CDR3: TGCAGCGTGGATGGACTAGCGGGAACCACAGATACGCAGTATTTT.